The table lists the clone carrying this TCR beta chain with a few counts. Other DNA sequences of this sample code for an identical CDR3. This sample is drawn from a study of blood T cell repertoires in COVID-19. At the level of the study: The analysed material was cDNA or gDNA that came from T cells, B-cell-depleted T cells, or PBMCs.

TCRdb's copy holds only in-frame clones and misses some; the assay was immunoSEQ multiplex PCR. The repertoire holds more than 300,000 clones, with roughly 87% as singletons. Participants, about 18 to 90 years old, spanned under 25 US areas. Clinical history as reported by participants underpinned cohort assignment. Resolution of symptoms, clearance, or two negative PCRs was present in recovered Cohort 3 donors. The sample taken for sequencing was PBMCs or T cells enriched from blood (not recorded which). The sequence was obtained from a woman aged 30 to 39 who had recovered from COVID-19.

Written as DNA, the CDR3 is TGTGCCACCAGTGATTCGTATGGCTACACCTTC. It yields the protein CATSDSYGYTF. The chain links TRBV24-1 to TRBJ1-2; D ambiguous. Deletions cut 2 bases from V and 5 bases from J, with 2 bases between. The length of the CDR3 is 11 residues. CDR1 is KGHDR and CDR2 is SFDVKD in the germline V gene.